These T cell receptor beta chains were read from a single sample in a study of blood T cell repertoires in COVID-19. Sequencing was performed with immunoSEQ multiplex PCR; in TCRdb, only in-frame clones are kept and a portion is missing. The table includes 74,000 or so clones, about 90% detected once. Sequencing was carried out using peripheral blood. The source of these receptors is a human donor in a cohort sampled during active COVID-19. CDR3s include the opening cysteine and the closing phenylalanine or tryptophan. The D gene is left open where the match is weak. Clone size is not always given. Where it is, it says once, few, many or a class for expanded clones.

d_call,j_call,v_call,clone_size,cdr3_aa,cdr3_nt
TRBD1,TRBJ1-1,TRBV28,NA,CASSQGTGGVNTEAFF,TGTGCCAGCAGTCAGGGCACAGGGGGGGTGAACACTGAAGCTTTCTTT
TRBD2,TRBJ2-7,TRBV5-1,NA,CASSLAGSEQYF,TGCGCCAGCAGCCTAGCGGGTTCGGAGCAGTACTTC
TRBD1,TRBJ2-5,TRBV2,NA,CASSAGTGHEETQYF,TGTGCCAGCAGTGCCGGGACAGGTCACGAAGAGACCCAGTACTTC
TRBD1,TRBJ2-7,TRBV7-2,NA,CASSPGTGGYEQYF,TGTGCCAGCAGCCCCGGGACAGGGGGCTACGAGCAGTACTTC
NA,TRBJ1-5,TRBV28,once,CASSKGGGNQPQHF,TGTGCCAGCAGTAAAGGGGGAGGCAATCAGCCCCAGCATTTT
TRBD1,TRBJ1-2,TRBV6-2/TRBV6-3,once,CASSSRVGQGSGYTF,TGTGCCAGCAGTTCGCGAGTAGGACAGGGTAGTGGCTACACCTTC
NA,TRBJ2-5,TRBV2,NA,CASSESRGGGTQYF,TGTGCCAGCAGTGAATCCAGGGGAGGGGGGACCCAGTACTTC
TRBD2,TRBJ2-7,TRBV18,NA,CASSLNSGSLGYEQYF,TGTGCCAGCTCCCTAAACAGCGGGAGTCTAGGCTACGAGCAGTACTTC
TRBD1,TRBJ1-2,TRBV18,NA,CASSRNDRADGYTF,TGTGCCAGCTCACGTAACGACAGGGCGGATGGCTACACCTTC
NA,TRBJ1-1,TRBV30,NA,CAWSSGRRAFF,TGTGCCTGGAGTTCAGGGCGCAGGGCTTTCTTT
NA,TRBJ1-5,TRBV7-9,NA,CASSRDIAQPQHF,TGTGCCAGCAGCCGGGACATCGCTCAGCCCCAGCATTTT
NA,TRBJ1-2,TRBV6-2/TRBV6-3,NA,CASSYQGSHGYTF,TGTGCCAGCAGTTACCAGGGTTCCCATGGCTACACCTTC
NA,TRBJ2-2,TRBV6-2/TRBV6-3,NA,CASSVVSTGELFF,TGTGCCAGCAGTGTTGTTAGCACCGGGGAGCTGTTTTTT
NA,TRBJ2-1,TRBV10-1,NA,CASSESTRNQFF,TGCGCCAGCAGTGAGTCGACCAGGAACCAGTTCTTC